The clone carrying this TCR beta chain turned up a few times. The second PCR ran roughly 7 to 11 cycles with a sample-barcoded 5' primer and J-beta primers. MiXCR, applied by TCRdb to the 5' RACE reads, yields one record per CDR3 protein. This table holds roughly 930,000 distinct CDR3 sequences, about 48% found once. The sample comes from a study of blood T cells in healthy people across ages. Germline V gives CDR1 LGHDT, CDR2 YNNKEL (reference sequence). The CDR3 spans 17 residues. V dropped 5 bases and J dropped 1 base, with 20 bases sitting between them. Sequenced input: blood. This TCR came from a man aged 25 to 40 in good health. The chain has TRBV3-1 and TRBJ1-1; TRBD1 is a possible D gene (5 bases). As DNA, the CDR3 is TGTGCCAGCAGCACCCCGCGGAGTGGGGGTAGGAACACTGAAGCTTTCTTT. Amino acids: CASSTPRSGGRNTEAFF.